This T cell receptor (beta chain) was identified during a study of monozygotic twins with inflammatory bowel disease. Study-level results: No one strong IBD-associated signal or clonotype was supported.

TCRdb reanalyzed the 5' RACE reads, giving one entry per CDR3 protein sequence and no DNA. Its listing shows around 150,000 distinct CDR3 sequences. Regarding this clonotype: Its target is unknown.

CDR3 length equals 14 residues. The germline CDR1 and CDR2 sequences are SGHVS and FQNEAQ. Sequencing input: blood. The sequence derives from a human donor with ulcerative colitis or Crohn's disease, or a healthy co-twin of an affected twin (not recorded which). The gene calls are TRBV7-8 and TRBJ2-1; TCRdb picks TRBD2, but there is no DNA to check that call. This CDR3 reads CASSFGGGDNEQFF.